The text below deals with one T cell receptor (beta chain). In the original workflow: Estimation of nucleated cell counts relied on the amplification of reference gene primers. Measured with immunoSEQ multiplex PCR; TCRdb has only the in-frame clones, and not every one. V, J and clone size are taken as reported in that table, and D and trimming were inferred from the DNA itself. The sample includes around 270,000 clones, approximately 85% seen only once; the top ten take approximately 4.2%. The sample is drawn from a study of blood T cell repertoires in COVID-19. The V end was cut by 7 bases, the J end by 2 bases, with 15 bases between. The CDR3 totals 15 residues. Germline V gives CDR1 SGDLS, CDR2 YYNGEE.

This receptor was identified in a woman aged 30 to 39 who had recovered from COVID-19. The source material was PBMCs or T cells enriched from blood (not recorded which). The V gene is TRBV9, the J gene TRBJ2-2, with D perhaps TRBD2 (6 bases). The CDR3 DNA reads TGTGCCAGCTACTCGGGACTTGGAAACACCGGGGAGCTGTTTTTT. Protein product: CASYSGLGNTGELFF. Full variable domain (missing parts from reference TRBV9 and TRBJ2-2): DSGVTQTPKHLITATGQRVTLRCSPRSGDLSVYWYQQSLDQGLQFLIQYYNGEERAKGNILERFSAQQFPDLHSELNLSSLELGDSALYFCASYSGLGNTGELFFGEGSRLTVL.